The 24 T cell receptor beta chains given below trace back to one sample, sequenced in a study of T cell responses to AZD1222 COVID-19 vaccine. TCRdb's copy holds only in-frame clones and misses some; the assay was immunoSEQ multiplex PCR. This table has roughly 160,000 clones, around 94% appearing once. Sequenced material: peripheral blood, taken on day 0 of AZD1222 vaccination. Receptor source: an adult in good health.

This chain connects TRBV4-3 to TRBJ1-3, with D perhaps TRBD1 (5 bases). With 2 bases removed from V and 0 bases from J, the gap between germline ends came to 11 bases. The CDR3 contains 16 residues. CDR1 LGHNA and CDR2 YSLEER come from the germline V gene. Here the CDR3 reads CASSQISGTSGNTIYF. The DNA for the CDR3 is TGCGCCAGCAGCCAAATTTCAGGGACCTCTGGAAACACCATATATTTT.

The rearrangement links TRBV2 to TRBJ2-1; D possibly corresponds to TRBD2 (5 bases). The CDR3 is 14 amino acids. Germline CDR1 is SNHLY and CDR2 is FYNNEI. V shed 8 bases and J shed 4 bases, with 15 bases lying between them. The DNA of the CDR3 is TGTGCCAGCCAGGCGGGCGGCAAATACAATGAGCAGTTCTTC. It specifies CASQAGGKYNEQFF.

This sequence joins TRBV5-1 and TRBJ1-6, with D perhaps matching TRBD1 (6 bases). Per germline, CDR1 SGHRS and CDR2 YFSETQ. CDR3 length: 16 amino acids. Between the trimmed V and J ends, which lost 4 bases and 0 bases, there was a span of 11 bases. The CDR3 DNA reads TGCGCCAGCAGCACACAGGGAAGCTCCTATAATTCACCCCTCCACTTT. It yields the protein CASSTQGSSYNSPLHF.

The chain has TRBV2 and TRBJ2-1; D uncertain. CDR1 is SNHLY, CDR2 FYNNEI, per germline. V was clipped by 2 bases and J by 9 bases, with 14 bases between them. The CDR3 covers 14 residues. The CDR3 here is CASSESAWTGEQFF. The CDR3 DNA reads TGTGCCAGCAGTGAATCGGCCTGGACGGGTGAGCAGTTCTTC.

This clone came up once. This sequence joins TRBV7-8 and TRBJ1-2; D is undetermined. The CDR3 runs 17 residues. V lost 1 base, J lost 8 bases, and 23 bases lay in between. Germline loops: CDR1 SGHVS, CDR2 FQNEAQ. As DNA, the CDR3 is TGTGCCAGCAGCTTAGAGTACACGGGATCCAATCCGGGGGGCTACACCTTC. Protein sequence: CASSLEYTGSNPGGYTF.

This clone was picked up one time. The chain recombines TRBV2 with TRBJ2-7; 11 bases align to TRBD2. J gave up 2 bases and V 0 bases, and 3 bases lay outside the gene matches. The CDR3 contains 16 residues. Germline V CDR1 and CDR2: SNHLY, FYNNEI. The CDR3 sequence: CASSEAATSGAYEQYF. The CDR3 coding sequence is TGTGCCAGCAGTGAAGCGGCGACTAGCGGGGCCTACGAGCAGTACTTC.

The rearrangement joins TRBV11-3 to TRBJ2-3; TRBD1 aligns across 9 bases. The CDR3 contains 16 residues. Germline-derived CDR1 and CDR2 are SGHNT and YENEEA. The V gene end was trimmed by 4 bases and the J gene end by 2 bases; junction bases not matched to a gene: 7. CDR3 nucleotides: TGTGCCAGCAGCTCCCAGAGGGACAGGGACACAGATACGCAGTATTTT. Translated: CASSSQRDRDTDTQYF.

The chain combines TRBV6-2 or TRBV6-3 with TRBJ1-3; no clear D gene. CDR3 size: 18 residues. V was trimmed by 4 bases and J by 4 bases, leaving 23 bases between them. The germline CDR1 and CDR2 sequences are MNHEY and SVGEGT. The DNA for the CDR3 is TGTGCCAGCAGTTCCCACGGCTCGGCAGTTTTCGTCGGAAACACCATATATTTT. Its translation is CASSSHGSAVFVGNTIYF.

This chain uses TRBV29-1 with TRBJ2-7, with a possible D match to TRBD2 (6 bases). The ends were cut back, 7 bases at V and 0 bases at J, with 22 bases in the middle. Germline loops: CDR1 SQVTM, CDR2 ANQGSEA. The CDR3 is 16 amino acids. CDR3 protein: CSDRAGNTPSSYEQYF. The CDR3 DNA reads as TGCAGCGATCGTGCGGGGAATACTCCTAGCTCCTACGAGCAGTACTTC.

The J gene is TRBJ1-3, the V gene TRBV30; the D gene is possibly TRBD1 (6 bases). Trimming took 0 bases from V and 5 from J, leaving 14 bases between them. This CDR3 comprises 15 residues. CDR1 and CDR2 from the germline V gene are GTSNPN and SVGIG (reference sequence). CDR3 protein: CAWSVQGISRNTIYF. The CDR3 nucleotides are TGTGCCTGGAGTGTACAGGGAATCTCGCGAAACACCATATATTTT.

As DNA, the CDR3 is TGTGCCAGCAGTTCTGGAAGTCGGGTGCGGACACCGGCGATGCGCTATGGCTACACCTTC. Translated: CASSSGSRVRTPAMRYGYTF. This chain joins TRBV6-2 or TRBV6-3 and TRBJ1-2; perhaps TRBD1 as D (5 bases). The germline gives CDR1 MNHEY, CDR2 SVGEGT. With 4 bases removed from V and 4 bases from J, the gap between germline ends came to 31 bases. The CDR3 is 20 amino acids.

The table lists this clone with a count of one. The rearrangement uses TRBV7-8 and TRBJ1-2; D is unresolved. The germline gives CDR1 SGHVS, CDR2 FQNEAQ. V gave up 3 bases and J gave up 6 bases, with 11 bases separating them. The CDR3 sequence is 13 residues long. The CDR3 nucleotides read TGTGCCAGCAGCTTGAGCCTTGGTGATGGCTACACCTTC. Translated, it gives CASSLSLGDGYTF.

This chain connects TRBV3-1 (or the pseudogene TRBV3-2) to TRBJ2-5; D is unclear. The V and J ends lost 4 bases and 5 bases respectively, with 14 bases between them. Germline V gives CDR1 LGHDT, CDR2 YNNKEL (reference sequence). The length of the CDR3 is 14 residues. CDR3 region: CASSPRVRDETQYF. The CDR3, as DNA: TGTGCCAGCAGCCCCCGTGTGCGCGACGAGACCCAGTACTTC.

The chain couples TRBV5-4 to TRBJ2-5; 10 bases are a match to TRBD2. Germline trimming cut 0 bases from V and 4 bases from J; bases unmatched to any gene: 6. Germline V gives CDR1 SGHNT, CDR2 YYREEE (reference sequence). This CDR3 contains 16 residues. CDR3: CASSLGASGGLETQYF. The CDR3 nucleotides are TGTGCCAGCAGCTTGGGGGCTAGCGGGGGACTAGAGACCCAGTACTTC. Complete variable domain (other parts from reference TRBV5-4 and TRBJ2-5): ETGVTQSPTHLIKTRGQQVTLRCSSQSGHNTVSWYQQALGQGPQFIFQYYREEENGRGNFPPRFSGLQFPNYSSELNVNALELDDSALYLCASSLGASGGLETQYFGPGTRLLVL.

The chain employs TRBV19 and TRBJ1-5, with D unclear. The CDR3 is made up of 14 amino acids. Trimming took off 3 bases at V and 7 bases at J, with 13 bases between the two ends. CDR1 is LNHDA, CDR2 SQIVND, per germline (reference sequence). The CDR3 sequence: CASSILKDYQPQHF. The CDR3 DNA reads as TGTGCCAGTAGTATTTTAAAGGATTACCAGCCCCAGCATTTT.

This sequence joins TRBV5-1 and TRBJ2-6; no reliable D call. The V gene's germline CDR1 is SGHRS and CDR2 YFSETQ. V was clipped by 1 base and J by 0 bases, with 11 bases between them. The CDR3 has 17 amino acids. The CDR3 is CASSLSFILSGANVLTF. CDR3 DNA: TGCGCCAGCAGCTTGTCTTTCATCCTCTCTGGGGCCAACGTCCTGACTTTC.

The chain couples TRBV7-2 to TRBJ1-2; TRBD1 might be the D (5 bases). Trimming took off 5 bases at V and 8 bases at J, with 18 bases between the two ends. This CDR3 comprises 14 residues. The germline gives CDR1 SGHTA, CDR2 FQGNSA. The CDR3, as DNA: TGTGCCAGCAGCCCCGACAGCGGTTTACGCGGCTACACCTTC. This translates into CASSPDSGLRGYTF.

The chain links TRBV7-3 to TRBJ2-3; 7 bases are shared with TRBD1. Germline values: CDR1 SGHTA, CDR2 FQGTGA. V was pared by 5 bases and J by 9 bases, with 8 bases of the junction left unmatched. This CDR3 is built from 13 residues. The CDR3 DNA reads as TGTGCCAGCAGCCCCCCGGGACAGAAGACGCAGTATTTT. It translates to CASSPPGQKTQYF.

The genes are TRBV7-3 and TRBJ2-5; D is ambiguous. Germline values: CDR1 SGHTA, CDR2 FQGTGA. The CDR3 is 13 residues long. V was shortened by 2 bases and J by 3 bases, with 7 bases between the two germline ends. CDR3 bases: TGTGCCAGCAGCTTAGCGCGAGAAGAGACCCAGTACTTC. Translation gives CASSLAREETQYF.

The chain joins TRBV6-2 or TRBV6-3 to TRBJ2-5, with D perhaps given as TRBD1 or TRBD2 (5 bases each). This CDR3 comprises 14 residues. Germline V gives CDR1 MNHEY, CDR2 SVGEGT. V dropped 2 bases and J dropped 4 bases, with 11 bases sitting between them. The CDR3 region is CASSYGGFGETQYF. The CDR3 DNA reads as TGTGCCAGCAGTTACGGGGGTTTTGGAGAGACCCAGTACTTC.

V gene TRBV10-2 combines with J gene TRBJ1-1; D is undetermined. Germline-derived CDR1 and CDR2 are WSHSY and SAAADI. The CDR3 length is 12 residues. V was trimmed by 2 bases and J by 1 base, leaving 2 bases between them. In DNA, the CDR3 is TGCGCCAGCAGTGAGGGGAACACTGAAGCTTTCTTT. Residues: CASSEGNTEAFF.

CDR3 sequence: CASSQDPFYEQYF. CDR3 nucleotide sequence: TGCGCCAGCAGCCAAGATCCCTTCTACGAGCAGTACTTC. The rearrangement links TRBV4-1 to TRBJ2-7; D unresolved. CDR1 is MGHRA and CDR2 is YSYEKL in the germline V gene. Trimming pared 0 bases from V and 3 bases from J, leaving 6 bases between. The CDR3 has 13 amino acids.

The chain is built from TRBV21-1 and TRBJ2-3; the listed D gene, TRBD2, was not tested against the DNA. TRBV21-1 is listed as a pseudogene. The CDR3 spans 15 residues. The CDR3 sequence: CAKKAGAWCTDTQYF. Written as DNA, the CDR3 is TGTGCCAAAAAGGCCGGAGCATGGTGCACAGATACGCAGTATTTT.

This clone was observed once. The J gene is TRBJ1-1, the V gene TRBV6-1, with D perhaps TRBD1 (6 bases). Germline V gene data show CDR1 as MNHNS and CDR2 as SASEGT. The CDR3 is made up of 15 amino acids. Trimming took off 3 bases at V and 0 bases at J, with 11 bases between the two ends. The CDR3 nucleotides are TGTGCCAGCAGTGAGTTCGGGGGCTTGAACACTGAAGCTTTCTTT. It yields the protein CASSEFGGLNTEAFF.